Shown below are 32 T cell receptor beta chains from a single sample sequenced in a study of cytomegalovirus exposure and HLA in healthy donors. 60 Vbeta and 13 Jbeta primers were used in PCR. Measured with immunoSEQ multiplex PCR; TCRdb has only the in-frame clones, and not every one. Of under 200,000 clones listed, approximately 12% are singletons. Sequencing used PBMCs. The receptors were sampled from a man aged 45-65 years in good health and CMV-seropositive.

The chain uses TRBV27 and TRBJ1-5, with D tentatively TRBD1 (5 bases). V lost 6 bases and J lost 0, with 12 bases in between. The CDR3 runs to 15 residues. Germline loops: CDR1 MNHEY, CDR2 SMNVEV (reference sequence). The CDR3 DNA follows: TGTGCCAGCAGATATAACAGGAATAGCAATCAGCCCCAGCATTTT. Translation: CASRYNRNSNQPQHF.

This chain connects TRBV9 to TRBJ1-6; tentatively, D is TRBD1 (5 bases). This CDR3 region has 14 residues. V was trimmed by 0 bases and J by 9 bases, leaving 10 bases between them. Per germline, CDR1 SGDLS and CDR2 YYNGEE. The CDR3 region is CASSVGRVSSPLHF. In nucleotides, the CDR3 is TGTGCCAGCAGCGTAGGCAGGGTCAGTTCACCCCTCCACTTT.

This clone occurred a few times. The rearrangement links TRBV28 to TRBJ2-2, with 7 bases identical to TRBD1. Germline-derived CDR1 and CDR2 are MDHEN and SYDVKM. The CDR3 extends over 13 amino acids. The J segment lost 3 bases and the V segment lost 11 bases, leaving 6 bases of the junction unmatched. The CDR3 bases are TGTGCCGCCCGACAGGGCTACACCGGGGAGCTGTTTTTT. Its protein product is CAARQGYTGELFF.

The V and J genes are TRBV30 and TRBJ1-4, with 7 bases lining up with TRBD1. This CDR3 spans 15 amino acids. Trimming removed 0 bases from V and 5 bases from J; junction bases left unmatched: 6. Per the germline V gene, CDR1 is GTSNPN and CDR2 is SVGIG (reference sequence). This CDR3 is CAWSVRDRGNEKLFF. Written as DNA, the CDR3 is TGTGCCTGGAGTGTAAGGGACAGAGGAAATGAAAAACTGTTTTTT.

This clone was found a few times. This chain links TRBV30 with TRBJ2-3, with 11 bases identical to TRBD2. Germline V gene lookup returns CDR1 GTSNPN and CDR2 SVGIG (reference sequence). Unmatched junction bases numbered 11, after V lost 0 bases and J lost 0 bases. The CDR3 totals 19 residues. The CDR3 nucleotides read TGTGCCTGGAGTGTGCCTAGCGGGGGGCCGCTCCTTAGCACAGATACGCAGTATTTT. Amino acids: CAWSVPSGGPLLSTDTQYF. The complete variable domain, with remaining parts taken from reference TRBV30 and TRBJ2-3, reads SQTIHQWPATLVQPVGSPLSLECTVEGTSNPNLYWYRQAAGRGLQLLFYSVGIGQISSEVPQNLSASRPQDRQFILSSKKLLLSDSGFYLCAWSVPSGGPLLSTDTQYFGPGTRLTVL.

The genes are TRBV28 and TRBJ1-6, with TRBD1 identical over 9 bases. J was trimmed by 6 bases and V by 7 bases; bases with no gene match: 7. Germline values: CDR1 MDHEN, CDR2 SYDVKM. The CDR3 totals 15 residues. CDR3 sequence (DNA): TGTGCCAGCACCGCCCCGGGACAGGGTAATTCACCCCTCCACTTT. It codes for CASTAPGQGNSPLHF.

This sequence joins TRBV10-3 and TRBJ1-1; 9 nucleotides agree with TRBD1. The germline V gene encodes CDR1 ENHRY and CDR2 SYGVKD. Trimming removed 10 bases from V and 1 base from J; junction bases left unmatched: 7. CDR3 length equals 14 residues. This CDR3 reads CATGDRASNTEAFF. In DNA, the CDR3 is TGTGCCACCGGGGACAGGGCCTCGAACACTGAAGCTTTCTTT.

The chain links TRBV7-2 to TRBJ2-1, with D possibly matching TRBD1 (5 bases). V lost 1 base, J lost 4 bases, and 14 bases lay in between. This CDR3 has 16 residues. Per the germline V gene, CDR1 is SGHTA and CDR2 is FQGNSA. Written as DNA, the CDR3 is TGTGCCAGCAGCTTAGGTAGGGGTCTGGGGTACAATGAGCAGTTCTTC. It is translated as CASSLGRGLGYNEQFF.

This clone has a handful of counts. The rearrangement links TRBV7-8 to TRBJ1-2; no clear D. V shed 4 bases and J shed 4 bases, with 7 bases lying between them. The germline gives CDR1 SGHVS, CDR2 FQNEAQ. The CDR3 is made up of 12 amino acids. This chain's CDR3 is CASSSYGYGYTF. The DNA of the CDR3 is TGTGCCAGCAGCTCGTACGGCTATGGCTACACCTTC.

This clone has only a few counts. The genes are TRBV28 and TRBJ2-3; 9 bases match TRBD2. The CDR3 spans 15 residues. Germline CDR1 is MDHEN and CDR2 is SYDVKM. V was clipped by 7 bases and J by 2 bases; unmatched bases: 7. The CDR3 DNA reads as TGTGCCAGCAACGTAGCGGGGGACCACACAGATACGCAGTATTTT. Protein sequence: CASNVAGDHTDTQYF.

This clone has a handful of counts. J is TRBJ1-3 and V is TRBV25-1; weak D call: TRBD1 (5 bases). The germline gives CDR1 MGHDK, CDR2 SYGVNS. The CDR3 spans 15 residues. V lost 5 bases and J 1 base, leaving 12 bases between the germline ends. As DNA, the CDR3 is TGTGCCAGCAGTCCCCGGGGGAGATCTGGAAACACCATATATTTT. This translates into CASSPRGRSGNTIYF.

The chain recombines TRBV5-4 with TRBJ1-4, with unresolved D. The germline V gene has CDR1 SGHNT and CDR2 YYREEE (reference sequence). There are 15 residues in the CDR3. V lost 5 bases to trimming and J lost 5 bases, with 16 bases between them. The CDR3 DNA sequence: TGTGCCAGCAGATCGGATCCCGACTCCAATGAAAAACTGTTTTTT. Its protein product is CASRSDPDSNEKLFF.

The rearrangement links TRBV19 to TRBJ1-1; possibly TRBD1 for D (6 bases). Trimming left V 7 bases short and J 5 bases short, with 17 bases between. Germline V gene data show CDR1 as LNHDA and CDR2 as SQIVND (reference sequence). The CDR3 covers 14 residues. CDR3 loop: CASTSLGGETEAFF. CDR3 coding DNA: TGTGCCAGTACTTCCCTAGGGGGAGAGACTGAAGCTTTCTTT.

The chain links TRBV11-2 to TRBJ2-2; a possible D gene is TRBD1 (8 bases). Trimming pared 1 base from V and 5 bases from J, leaving 20 bases between. The CDR3 runs to 18 residues. Germline CDR1 and CDR2: SGHAT and FQNNGV. DNA of the CDR3: TGTGCCAGCAGCTTAGTCATACAGGGGGGGACGGGGACCGGGGAGCTGTTTTTT. This gives the protein CASSLVIQGGTGTGELFF.

V is TRBV5-4 and J is TRBJ1-1; 9 nucleotides line up with TRBD1. Germline V lookup: CDR1 SGHNT, CDR2 YYREEE (reference sequence). With V trimmed by 0 bases and J by 4 bases, 7 bases remained unmatched. The CDR3 totals 16 residues. The CDR3 is CASSLDMGQGGTEAFF. The CDR3 nucleotides read TGTGCCAGCAGCTTGGATATGGGACAGGGAGGCACTGAAGCTTTCTTT.

This clone was counted ten times or more. The rearrangement uses TRBV6-1 and TRBJ1-5, with TRBD1 as a possible D gene (6 bases). Trimming left V 6 bases short and J 3 bases short, with 12 bases between. CDR1 and CDR2 (germline): MNHNS, SASEGT. The CDR3 length is 14 residues. CDR3 region: CASRVDRINQPQHF. DNA for the CDR3: TGTGCCAGCAGGGTAGACAGGATCAATCAGCCCCAGCATTTT.

The chain couples TRBV7-9 to TRBJ2-4; the match to TRBD2 covers 8 bases. Trimming at V came to 6 bases and at J to 8 bases, leaving 15 bases not matched to a gene. The germline CDR1 and CDR2 sequences are SEHNR and FQNEAQ (reference sequence). This CDR3 comprises 16 residues. The DNA of the CDR3 is TGTGCCAGCAGTGAATCGCGGGGGGCCTTAGTCGACATTCAGTACTTC. It translates to CASSESRGALVDIQYF. Full variable domain (rest looked up from reference TRBV7-9 and TRBJ2-4): DTGVSQNPRHKITKRGQNVTFRCDPISEHNRLYWYRQTLGQGPEFLTYFQNEAQLEKSRLLSDRFSAERPKGSFSTLEIQRTEQGDSAMYLCASSESRGALVDIQYFGAGTRLSVL.

The V gene is TRBV5-4, the J gene TRBJ2-1; the match to TRBD2 covers 10 bases. The CDR3 is 17 amino acids. The ends lost 4 bases at V and 0 bases at J; junction bases unmatched: 7. Per the germline V gene, CDR1 is SGHNT and CDR2 is YYREEE (reference sequence). The CDR3 DNA reads as TGTGCCAGCAGCCCGACTAGCGGGCCTAGCTCCTACAATGAGCAGTTCTTC. It yields the protein CASSPTSGPSSYNEQFF.

The genes are TRBV2 and TRBJ1-1, with 7 bases identical to TRBD1. Looked up from germline, CDR1 is SNHLY and CDR2 is FYNNEI. Trimming took 4 bases from V and 6 from J; bases not matched to a gene: 5. The CDR3 spans 13 residues. CDR3 coding DNA: TGTGCCAGCAGTGTTACCGGGACAGCTGAAGCTTTCTTT. It is translated as CASSVTGTAEAFF.

A few counts support this clone. This CDR3 is CASSLRLVGPYEQYF. The CDR3 DNA is TGCGCCAGCAGCTTAAGACTAGTAGGACCGTACGAGCAGTACTTC. This chain links TRBV5-1 with TRBJ2-7, with D possibly being TRBD2 (6 bases). Trimming pared 2 bases from V and 4 bases from J, leaving 16 bases between. The CDR3 totals 15 residues. Germline CDR1 is SGHRS and CDR2 is YFSETQ. Full variable domain (rest looked up from reference TRBV5-1 and TRBJ2-7): KAGVTQTPRYLIKTRGQQVTLSCSPISGHRSVSWYQQTPGQGLQFLFEYFSETQRNKGNFPGRFSGRQFSNSRSEMNVSTLELGDSALYLCASSLRLVGPYEQYFGPGTRLTVT.

This clone was counted between two and nine times. The rearrangement uses TRBV7-8 and TRBJ1-2; D gene ambiguous. V shed 1 base and J shed 0 bases, with 9 bases lying between them. Germline V CDR1 and CDR2: SGHVS, FQNEAQ. The CDR3 is 15 amino acids. CDR3 in DNA: TGTGCCAGCAGCTTAGTAGCCATACCTAACTATGGCTACACCTTC. It encodes CASSLVAIPNYGYTF.

The chain carries TRBV5-4 and TRBJ2-1; 9 bases map to TRBD2. V lost 4 bases to trimming and J lost 0 bases; unmatched junction nucleotides: 5. Germline V gene lookup returns CDR1 SGHNT and CDR2 YYREEE (reference sequence). The CDR3 consists of 16 residues. CDR3 sequence reads: CASSSGGGASYNEQFF. The DNA for the CDR3 is TGTGCCAGCAGCAGTGGCGGGGGGGCCTCCTACAATGAGCAGTTCTTC.

This clone was seen a few times. The chain is built from TRBV9 and TRBJ1-5; a possible D gene is TRBD1 (6 bases). The CDR3 covers 14 residues. The germline gives CDR1 SGDLS, CDR2 YYNGEE. Trimming cost V 4 bases and J 3 bases, with 11 bases left between them. This CDR3 is CASSPGQPNQPQHF. The CDR3 bases are TGTGCCAGCAGCCCTGGACAGCCCAATCAGCCCCAGCATTTT.

This chain joins TRBV30 and TRBJ2-7; 8 nucleotides match TRBD1. CDR1 and CDR2 (germline): GTSNPN, SVGIG (reference sequence). V trimming: 4 bases; J trimming: 5 bases; junction bases outside the gene matches: 7. This CDR3 has 13 residues. DNA of the CDR3: TGTGCCTGGAACGTAGGACAGGGCCACGAGCAGTACGTC. Protein sequence: CAWNVGQGHEQYV.

Only a few counts were recorded for this clone. This chain uses TRBV21-1 with TRBJ2-6; the DNA was not used to check the table's D call, TRBD2. TRBV21-1 is shown as a pseudogene. The CDR3 is made up of 17 amino acids. The CDR3 region is CASSKSPRAIGANVLTF. The CDR3 nucleotides are TGTGCCAGCAGCAAATCCCCGCGCGCAATTGGGGCCAACGTCCTGACTTTC.

This clone was found a few times. The chain has TRBV6-5 and TRBJ1-4; no clear D. CDR3 size: 12 residues. The germline V gene encodes CDR1 MNHEY and CDR2 SVGAGI. The V and J ends lost 6 bases and 6 bases respectively, with 8 bases between them. CDR3 residues: CASSPEDEKLFF. In nucleotides, the CDR3 is TGTGCCAGCAGCCCAGAGGATGAAAAACTGTTTTTT.

This clone was observed a few times. This sequence joins TRBV7-9 and TRBJ1-4; D might be TRBD1 (5 bases). Trimming took 1 base from V and 3 from J, leaving 12 bases between them. This CDR3 is built from 16 residues. Looked up from germline, CDR1 is SEHNR and CDR2 is FQNEAQ (reference sequence). Written as DNA, the CDR3 is TGTGCCAGCAGCTTAGATAGAGGCAGGGCTAATGAAAAACTGTTTTTT. Encoded protein: CASSLDRGRANEKLFF.

This clone was detected only once. The J gene is TRBJ1-3, the V gene TRBV2; D possibly corresponds to TRBD1 (5 bases). CDR1 and CDR2 (germline): SNHLY, FYNNEI. Trimming took 4 bases from V and 4 from J, leaving 11 bases between them. The CDR3 extends over 14 amino acids. This chain's CDR3 is CASSVVAGGNTIYF. The CDR3 DNA follows: TGTGCCAGCAGTGTGGTGGCAGGGGGAAACACCATATATTTT.

The sample holds a few counts of this clone. The chain couples TRBV6-5 to TRBJ2-3, with 9 bases identical to TRBD2. The CDR3 covers 15 residues. J gave up 4 bases and V 6 bases, and 8 bases lay outside the gene matches. From germline, CDR1 is MNHEY and CDR2 SVGAGI. The CDR3, as DNA: TGTGCCAGCAGCTACACGCGGGGGGGCCCAGATACGCAGTATTTT. Its translation is CASSYTRGGPDTQYF.

This clone was detected only a few times. Here the CDR3 DNA reads TGTGCCAGCAGCACTAGACGGAACACTGAAGCTTTCTTT. Its protein product is CASSTRRNTEAFF. This rearrangement joins TRBV6-5 to TRBJ1-1; the D is unclear. Germline CDR1 MNHEY, CDR2 SVGAGI. V was trimmed by 6 bases and J by 1 base, leaving 9 bases between them. The CDR3 runs 13 residues.

The rearrangement uses TRBV11-3 and TRBJ2-4; 9 bases are shared with TRBD2. Germline V lookup: CDR1 SGHNT, CDR2 YENEEA. CDR3 length equals 16 residues. V lost 5 bases to trimming and J lost 6 bases; unmatched junction nucleotides: 11. The CDR3 spells CASSLSGGPEGNIQYF. The DNA of the CDR3 is TGTGCCAGCAGCCTTAGCGGGGGACCGGAGGGAAACATTCAGTACTTC.

A few counts support this clone. The V gene is TRBV6-5, the J gene TRBJ1-2; 7 bases are a match to TRBD1. The CDR3 contains 14 residues. The germline V gene has CDR1 MNHEY and CDR2 SVGAGI. Trimming took 8 bases from V and 5 from J; bases not matched to a gene: 11. The CDR3 bases are TGTGCCAGCGCCATCTCGGCCAGGGGGTATGGCTACACCTTC. It codes for CASAISARGYGYTF.